Sequencing of this TCR beta chain was carried out in a study of blood T cells in healthy people across ages. A few counts support this clonotype. Sample donors were healthy Caucasian individuals that came from Russia, aged roughly 6 to 95. Peripheral blood was drawn, roughly 10 milliliters per donor. Next came a second PCR, run for about 7 to 11 cycles, which used a sample-barcoded 5' primer along with a J-beta primer mix. Each TCR beta cDNA got a 12-nucleotide random molecular identifier. TCRdb passed the 5' RACE reads through MiXCR, listing each CDR3 protein once. The sample lists some 900,000 distinct CDR3 sequences, around 48% occurring once. Germline CDR1 and CDR2: SGHTA and FQGNSA. V lost 3 bases and J lost 5, with 14 bases in between. This CDR3 spans 15 amino acids.

The sequencing sample was made of blood. The clonotype comes from a man younger than 45 in good health. The rearrangement links TRBV7-2 to TRBJ2-1; tentative D call: TRBD2 (6 bases). The CDR3 protein is CASSFSRGVHNEQFF. The CDR3 DNA follows: TGTGCCAGCAGCTTTTCTCGCGGGGTACACAATGAGCAGTTCTTC.